This TCR beta chain came from a study of blood T cell repertoires in COVID-19. Source study methods: Amplification from reference gene primers served as the basis for estimated nucleated cell counts. The repertoire was sequenced with immunoSEQ multiplex PCR; TCRdb's copy has only in-frame clones and lacks some. V and J calls and clone size follow that table, whereas D and trimming were derived from the DNA. Of over 100,000 clones in the sample, about 81% are singletons; the top ten hold 6.5% to 10%. The TCR comes from a man between 70 and 80 years old with acute or convalescent COVID-19. Sequenced sample: peripheral blood.

As DNA, the CDR3 is TGCGCCAGCAGCTTTAATCGCCGGGACAGGGATAATTCACCCCTCCACTTT. Translating gives CASSFNRRDRDNSPLHF. This rearrangement joins TRBV5-1 to TRBJ1-6, with 9 bases lining up with TRBD1. The CDR3 runs to 17 residues. Germline-derived CDR1 and CDR2 are SGHRS and YFSETQ. With V trimmed by 2 bases and J by 5 bases, 8 bases remained unmatched. The entire variable domain, with the rest obtained from reference TRBV5-1 and TRBJ1-6, is as follows: KAGVTQTPRYLIKTRGQQVTLSCSPISGHRSVSWYQQTPGQGLQFLFEYFSETQRNKGNFPGRFSGRQFSNSRSEMNVSTLELGDSALYLCASSFNRRDRDNSPLHFGNGTRLTVT.